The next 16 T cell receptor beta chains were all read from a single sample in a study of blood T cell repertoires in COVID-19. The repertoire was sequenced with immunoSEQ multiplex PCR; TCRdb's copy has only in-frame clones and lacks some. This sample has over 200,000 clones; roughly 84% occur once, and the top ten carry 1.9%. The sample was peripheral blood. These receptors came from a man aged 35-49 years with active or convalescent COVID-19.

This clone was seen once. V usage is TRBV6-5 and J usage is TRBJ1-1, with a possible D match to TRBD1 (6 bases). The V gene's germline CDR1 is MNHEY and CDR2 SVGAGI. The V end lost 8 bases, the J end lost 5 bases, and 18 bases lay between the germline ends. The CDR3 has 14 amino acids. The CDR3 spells CASREVAGATEAFF. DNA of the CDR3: TGTGCCAGCCGCGAGGTTGCGGGGGCGACTGAAGCTTTCTTT.

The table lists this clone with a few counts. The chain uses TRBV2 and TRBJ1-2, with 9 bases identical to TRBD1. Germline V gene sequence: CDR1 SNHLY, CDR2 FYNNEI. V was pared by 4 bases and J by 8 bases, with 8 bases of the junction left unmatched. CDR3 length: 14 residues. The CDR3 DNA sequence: TGTGCCAGCAGTGCCCAACAGGGGGCAGGGGGCTACACCTTC. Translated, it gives CASSAQQGAGGYTF.

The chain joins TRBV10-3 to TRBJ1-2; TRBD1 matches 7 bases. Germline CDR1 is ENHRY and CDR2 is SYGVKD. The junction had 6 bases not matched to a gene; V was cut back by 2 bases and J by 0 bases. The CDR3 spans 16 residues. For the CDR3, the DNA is TGTGCCATCAGTGAGAGACAGGGCCTGACTAACTATGGCTACACCTTC. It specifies CAISERQGLTNYGYTF.

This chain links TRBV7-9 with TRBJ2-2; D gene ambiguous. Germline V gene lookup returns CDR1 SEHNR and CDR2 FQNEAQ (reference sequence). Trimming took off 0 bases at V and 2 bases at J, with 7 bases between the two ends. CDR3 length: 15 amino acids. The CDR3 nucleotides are TGTGCCAGCAGCTTAGCGGCAGTAAACACCGGGGAGCTGTTTTTT. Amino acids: CASSLAAVNTGELFF.

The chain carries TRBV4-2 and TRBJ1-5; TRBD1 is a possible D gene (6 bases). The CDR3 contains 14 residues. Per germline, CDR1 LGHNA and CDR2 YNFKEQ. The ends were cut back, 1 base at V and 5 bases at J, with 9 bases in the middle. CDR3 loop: CASSQGTGHQPQHF. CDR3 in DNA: TGTGCCAGCAGCCAAGGAACAGGGCATCAGCCCCAGCATTTT.

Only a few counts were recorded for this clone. DNA for the CDR3: TGCGCCAGCAGCCAAGATGTACGCGGTGAGCAGTTCTTC. Encoded protein: CASSQDVRGEQFF. The chain links TRBV4-1 to TRBJ2-1; D uncertain. CDR1 is MGHRA and CDR2 is YSYEKL in the germline V gene. V lost 0 bases and J lost 9, with 9 bases in between. The CDR3 is 13 residues long.

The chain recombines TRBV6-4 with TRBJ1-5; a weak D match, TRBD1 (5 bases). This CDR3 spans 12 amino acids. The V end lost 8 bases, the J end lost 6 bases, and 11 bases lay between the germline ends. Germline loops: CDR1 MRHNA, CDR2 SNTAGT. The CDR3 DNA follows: TGTGCCAGCTCGGGGGATGCTCAGCCCCAGCATTTT. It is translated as CASSGDAQPQHF.

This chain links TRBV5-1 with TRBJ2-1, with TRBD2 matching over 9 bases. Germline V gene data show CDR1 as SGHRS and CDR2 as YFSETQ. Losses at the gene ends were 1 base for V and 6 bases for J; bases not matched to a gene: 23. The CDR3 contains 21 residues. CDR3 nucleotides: TGCGCCAGCAGCTTGCCAAAAAGTCCCTCTAAGCGGGAGGACGTCCGCAATGAGCAGTTCTTC. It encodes CASSLPKSPSKREDVRNEQFF.

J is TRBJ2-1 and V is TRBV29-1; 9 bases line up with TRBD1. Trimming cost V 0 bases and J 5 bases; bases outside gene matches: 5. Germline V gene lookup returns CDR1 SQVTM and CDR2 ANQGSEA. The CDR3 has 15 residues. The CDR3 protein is CSVEDTGQGNNEQFF. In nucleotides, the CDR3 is TGCAGCGTTGAAGATACAGGACAGGGGAACAATGAGCAGTTCTTC.

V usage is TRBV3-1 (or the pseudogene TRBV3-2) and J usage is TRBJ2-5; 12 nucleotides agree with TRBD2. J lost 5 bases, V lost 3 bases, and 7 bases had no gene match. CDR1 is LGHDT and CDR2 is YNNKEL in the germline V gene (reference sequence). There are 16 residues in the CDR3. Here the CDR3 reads CASSQGLAGSGETQYF. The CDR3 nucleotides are TGTGCCAGCAGCCAGGGACTAGCGGGCTCAGGGGAGACCCAGTACTTC.

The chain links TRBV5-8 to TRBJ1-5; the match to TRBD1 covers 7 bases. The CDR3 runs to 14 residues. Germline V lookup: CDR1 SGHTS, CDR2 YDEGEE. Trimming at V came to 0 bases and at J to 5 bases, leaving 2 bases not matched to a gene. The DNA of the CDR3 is TGTGCCAGCAGCTTGGGGGACAGCTATCAGCCCCAGCATTTT. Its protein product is CASSLGDSYQPQHF.

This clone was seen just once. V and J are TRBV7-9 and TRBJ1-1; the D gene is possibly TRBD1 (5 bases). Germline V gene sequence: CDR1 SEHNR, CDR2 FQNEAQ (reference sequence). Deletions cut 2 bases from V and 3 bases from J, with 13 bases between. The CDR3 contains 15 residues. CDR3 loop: CASSLIGEGYTEAFF. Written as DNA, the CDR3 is TGTGCCAGCAGCTTAATAGGGGAGGGGTACACTGAAGCTTTCTTT. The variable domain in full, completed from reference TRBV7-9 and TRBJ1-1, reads DTGVSQNPRHKITKRGQNVTFRCDPISEHNRLYWYRQTLGQGPEFLTYFQNEAQLEKSRLLSDRFSAERPKGSFSTLEIQRTEQGDSAMYLCASSLIGEGYTEAFFGQGTRLTVV.

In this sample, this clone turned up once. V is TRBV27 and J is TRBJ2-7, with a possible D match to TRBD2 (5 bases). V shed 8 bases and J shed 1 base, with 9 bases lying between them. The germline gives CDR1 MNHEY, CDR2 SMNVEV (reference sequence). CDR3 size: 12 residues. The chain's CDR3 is CASRDTSYEQYF. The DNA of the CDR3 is TGTGCCAGCCGGGATACTTCCTACGAGCAGTACTTC.

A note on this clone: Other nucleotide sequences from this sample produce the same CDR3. DNA of the CDR3: TGTGCCTGGAGTGTAGGAGGGCCCTATGGCTACACCTTC. This translates into CAWSVGGPYGYTF. The chain combines TRBV30 with TRBJ1-2; D unclear. CDR1 and CDR2 from the germline V gene are GTSNPN and SVGIG (reference sequence). The CDR3 extends over 13 amino acids. Trimming shortened V by 0 bases and J by 4 bases, and 9 bases separated the two germline ends.

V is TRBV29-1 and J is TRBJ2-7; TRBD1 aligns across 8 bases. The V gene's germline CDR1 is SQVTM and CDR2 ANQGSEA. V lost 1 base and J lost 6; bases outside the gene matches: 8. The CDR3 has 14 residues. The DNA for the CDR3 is TGCAGCGTTGAAGCGTACGGACAGGGAAGCGAGCAGTACTTC. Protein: CSVEAYGQGSEQYF.

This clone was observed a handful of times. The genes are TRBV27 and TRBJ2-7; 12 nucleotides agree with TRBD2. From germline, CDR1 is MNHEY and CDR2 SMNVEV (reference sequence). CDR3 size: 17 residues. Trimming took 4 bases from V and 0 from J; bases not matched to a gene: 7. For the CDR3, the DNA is TGTGCCAGCAGTTCGGGACTAGCGGGTTCGAGCTCCTACGAGCAGTACTTC. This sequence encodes CASSSGLAGSSSYEQYF.